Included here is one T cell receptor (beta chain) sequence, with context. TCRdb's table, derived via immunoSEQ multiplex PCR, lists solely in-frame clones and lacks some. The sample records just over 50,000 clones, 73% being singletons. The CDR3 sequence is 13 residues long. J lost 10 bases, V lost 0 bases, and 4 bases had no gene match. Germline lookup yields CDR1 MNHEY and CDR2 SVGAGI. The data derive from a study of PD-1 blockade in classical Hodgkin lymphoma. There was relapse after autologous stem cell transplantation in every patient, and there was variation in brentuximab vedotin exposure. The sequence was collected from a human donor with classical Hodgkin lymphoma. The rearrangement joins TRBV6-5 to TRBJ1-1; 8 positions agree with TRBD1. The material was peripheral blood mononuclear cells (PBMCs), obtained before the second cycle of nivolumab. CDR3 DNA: TGTGCCAGCAGTTACTCGGCAGGGGGCGGAGCTTTCTTT. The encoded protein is CASSYSAGGGAFF.